The rows below give T cell receptor beta chains drawn from one sample of a study of T-cell reconstitution after alpha-beta-depleted transplantation in children. In TCRdb, the PCR reads were re-called with MiXCR into one record per CDR3 protein. Of about 1,000,000 distinct CDR3 sequences detected, 25% to 30% appear once; the ten largest clones hold 28%. The source material was PBMCs, mostly from graft donor cells, sampled 360 days after TCRalphabeta/CD19-depleted stem cell transplant. These receptors came from a boy under two years old who had a stem cell transplant for SCID, so the T cells may come from the graft donor. Each CDR3 is given without its conserved first and last residue.

length | V | CDR3
12 | TRBV20-1 | SARAAGPGDTIY
10 | TRBV29-1 | SVGQGLNEQF
15 | TRBV3-1 | ASSQAFGRKYQETQY
17 | TRBV12-3/TRBV12-4 | TSSCGELLGGAGRNEQF
15 | TRBV4-2 | ASSDGLAGDWRYEQY
11 | TRBV24-1 | ATSDRGSGELF
11 | TRBV5-1 | ASSEVSTDTQY
15 | TRBV7-9 | ASSLAWTRDPYNEQF
14 | TRBV4-1 | ASSQDTGVSYNEQF
11 | TRBV5-6 | ASSLRRGNPLH
15 | TRBV6-5 | ASISVQRGARFNEQF
15 | TRBV10-3 | AISELRDRGHNTEAF
15 | TRBV28 | ASSKHGTGINSYEQY
13 | TRBV6-1 | ASSQGLAVAYEQY
14 | TRBV4-1 | ASSPPGKGAKNIQY
12 | TRBV5-1 | ASRVGATHTEAF
13 | TRBV12-3/TRBV12-4 | ASSLGPTPNTEAF
11 | TRBV20-1 | SAPGGEMNGYT
13 | TRBV12-3/TRBV12-4 | ASSLAGEMNTEAF
13 | TRBV10-3 | AISESASSTGELF
13 | TRBV30 | AWSVWDRGGYEQY
13 | TRBV7-2 | ASSLYGGYLPEAF
11 | TRBV5-1 | ASTPGTVYEQY
12 | TRBV5-1 | ASSLEAVNTEAF
13 | TRBV2 | ASSEPSVPRPTQY
12 | TRBV9 | ASSVDLISYEQY
11 | TRBV20-1 | SAHQLSTDTQY
12 | TRBV12-3/TRBV12-4 | ASSSWSLGYGYT
14 | TRBV6-5 | ASSYGATGQWGEQF
16 | TRBV3-1 | ASSPLTSGGKSYNEQF
11 | TRBV4-1 | ASSQGALEEQY
11 | TRBV20-1 | SAYQGARDEQY
14 | TRBV5-1 | ASSLVQPAFTGELF